These 23 T cell receptor beta chains originate from one sample sequenced in a study of shared clonotypes between healthy human individuals. Repertoires were generated with immunoSEQ multiplex PCR, while TCRdb's copy carries only in-frame clones and drops some. The data show 2 million to 3 million clones, 93% seen once. The material sequenced was naive CD4+ T cells from PBMCs. Subset denoted: CD45RA+ positively selected. The receptors were sampled from a man aged 18 to 35 in good health. Some clones in this sample may be carry-over from other donors' samples.

Remarks on this clone: Other DNA sequences from this sample encode an identical CDR3 as well. V and J are TRBV15 and TRBJ2-7, with a tentative D call TRBD1 (5 bases). The CDR3 length is 14 residues. Germline assignment: CDR1 LNHNV and CDR2 YYDKDF (reference sequence). Trimming cost V 0 bases and J 2 bases, with 8 bases left between them. The CDR3 loop is CATSRDQGPYEQYF. The CDR3 region has the DNA TGTGCCACCAGCAGAGACCAGGGTCCCTACGAGCAGTACTTC.

The rearrangement uses TRBV30 and TRBJ1-2, with D possibly TRBD1 on 5 matching bases. This CDR3 is built from 11 residues. The ends were cut back, 5 bases at V and 4 bases at J, with 8 bases in the middle. Per the germline V gene, CDR1 is GTSNPN and CDR2 is SVGIG (reference sequence). The CDR3 spells CAWRGSYGYTF. The CDR3 nucleotides are TGTGCCTGGCGGGGCTCCTATGGCTACACCTTC. The full variable domain, completed using reference TRBV30 and TRBJ1-2, is SQTIHQWPATLVQPVGSPLSLECTVEGTSNPNLYWYRQAAGRGLQLLFYSVGIGQISSEVPQNLSASRPQDRQFILSSKKLLLSDSGFYLCAWRGSYGYTFGSGTRLTVV.

The rearrangement uses TRBV18 and TRBJ1-2; TRBD1 aligns across 7 bases. CDR3 length: 16 amino acids. V was pared by 3 bases and J by 4 bases, with 11 bases of the junction left unmatched. CDR1 KGHSH and CDR2 LQKENI come from the germline V gene. DNA of the CDR3: TGTGCCAGCTCACCTACAGGACAGGCAAGAAGCTATGGCTACACCTTC. This translates into CASSPTGQARSYGYTF. The full variable domain, with the rest looked up from reference TRBV18 and TRBJ1-2, is NAGVMQNPRHLVRRRGQEARLRCSPMKGHSHVYWYRQLPEEGLKFMVYLQKENIIDESGMPKERFSAEFPKEGPSILRIQQVVRGDSAAYFCASSPTGQARSYGYTFGSGTRLTVV.

The rearrangement links TRBV10-3 to TRBJ1-2; tentative D call: TRBD1 (5 bases). The V gene's germline CDR1 is ENHRY and CDR2 SYGVKD. CDR3 size: 12 residues. DNA of the CDR3: TGTGCAACTAGAGGGGCAGATTATGGCTACACCTTC. Its protein product is CATRGADYGYTF.

This chain uses TRBV4-2 with TRBJ1-5; D is unresolved. The CDR3 has 15 amino acids. Trimming took off 0 bases at V and 4 bases at J, with 10 bases between the two ends. Germline CDR1 and CDR2: LGHNA and YNFKEQ. This CDR3 is CASSQDWRVNQPQHF. The CDR3 DNA is TGTGCCAGCAGCCAAGATTGGCGGGTTAATCAGCCCCAGCATTTT.

This clone was seen once. The chain carries TRBV19 and TRBJ2-7, with TRBD1 matching 7 bases. CDR1 is LNHDA and CDR2 is SQIVND in the germline V gene (reference sequence). This CDR3 is 14 amino acids long. V shed 7 bases and J 4 bases; nucleotides not matched to a gene: 10. CDR3 sequence: CASTAAGTVYEQYF. CDR3 nucleotide sequence: TGTGCCAGTACCGCGGCCGGGACAGTATACGAGCAGTACTTC.

In this sample, this clone turned up once. The chain uses TRBV13 and TRBJ2-3; no definite D call. Deletions cut 5 bases from V and 0 bases from J, with 15 bases between. There are 16 residues in the CDR3. Germline V gene data show CDR1 as PRHDT and CDR2 as FYEKMQ (reference sequence). The CDR3 sequence is CASSPRLAFSTDTQYF. The CDR3, as DNA: TGTGCCAGCAGCCCCCGCCTGGCCTTTAGCACAGATACGCAGTATTTT. Full variable domain (missing parts from reference TRBV13 and TRBJ2-3): AAGVIQSPRHLIKEKRETATLKCYPIPRHDTVYWYQQGPGQDPQFLISFYEKMQSDKGSIPDRFSAQQFSDYHSELNMSSLELGDSALYFCASSPRLAFSTDTQYFGPGTRLTVL.

This clone has only a few counts. The chain combines TRBV9 with TRBJ1-1; no clear D gene. Germline assignment: CDR1 SGDLS and CDR2 YYNGEE. There are 14 residues in the CDR3. Trimming took 0 bases from V and 1 from J, leaving 7 bases between them. The CDR3 nucleotides read TGTGCCAGCAGCGTAGTAATAGGGAACACTGAAGCTTTCTTT. Its translation: CASSVVIGNTEAFF. Variable domain in full (rest from reference TRBV9 and TRBJ1-1): DSGVTQTPKHLITATGQRVTLRCSPRSGDLSVYWYQQSLDQGLQFLIQYYNGEERAKGNILERFSAQQFPDLHSELNLSSLELGDSALYFCASSVVIGNTEAFFGQGTRLTVV.

The rearrangement uses TRBV7-6 and TRBJ1-3; D remains unclear. Germline lookup yields CDR1 SGHVS and CDR2 FNYEAQ. The CDR3 extends over 14 amino acids. Trimming removed 5 bases at V and 0 bases at J, with 8 bases between. The CDR3 reads CASSRRSSGNTIYF. For the CDR3, the DNA is TGTGCCAGCAGCCGGCGGAGCTCTGGAAACACCATATATTTT.

The chain joins TRBV19 to TRBJ2-3, with TRBD2 matching 8 bases. This CDR3 contains 15 residues. Germline V gene data show CDR1 as LNHDA and CDR2 as SQIVND (reference sequence). Trimming took 0 bases from V and 5 from J; bases not matched to a gene: 4. CDR3 protein: CASSIEGGRQDTQYF. The CDR3 DNA reads TGTGCCAGTAGTATAGAGGGCGGGAGGCAAGATACGCAGTATTTT. Variable domain in full (rest from reference TRBV19 and TRBJ2-3): DGGITQSPKYLFRKEGQNVTLSCEQNLNHDAMYWYRQDPGQGLRLIYYSQIVNDFQKGDIAEGYSVSREKKESFPLTVTSAQKNPTAFYLCASSIEGGRQDTQYFGPGTRLTVL.

The rearrangement joins TRBV7-9 to TRBJ2-2; 8 nucleotides agree with TRBD2. The V gene end was trimmed by 5 bases and the J gene end by 5 bases; junction bases not matched to a gene: 13. This CDR3 contains 17 residues. The germline V gene encodes CDR1 SEHNR and CDR2 FQNEAQ (reference sequence). CDR3 nucleotides: TGTGCCAGCAGCCCCCGCATGCCGGGACTAGGAACCGGGGAGCTGTTTTTT. Protein sequence: CASSPRMPGLGTGELFF. Full variable domain (missing parts from reference TRBV7-9 and TRBJ2-2): DTGVSQNPRHKITKRGQNVTFRCDPISEHNRLYWYRQTLGQGPEFLTYFQNEAQLEKSRLLSDRFSAERPKGSFSTLEIQRTEQGDSAMYLCASSPRMPGLGTGELFFGEGSRLTVL.

This chain links TRBV25-1 with TRBJ2-7, with TRBD2 matching 9 bases. Germline V lookup: CDR1 MGHDK, CDR2 SYGVNS. V dropped 2 bases and J dropped 3; count of bases not matched to a gene: 2. The CDR3 extends over 14 amino acids. The CDR3 region is CASSEPSGNYEQYF. CDR3 nucleotides: TGTGCCAGCAGTGAACCTAGCGGGAACTACGAGCAGTACTTC.

This clone was observed a handful of times. The chain has TRBV7-6 and TRBJ1-1; 9 bases map to TRBD1. Unmatched junction bases numbered 12, after V lost 5 bases and J lost 2 bases. The length of the CDR3 is 17 residues. CDR1 SGHVS and CDR2 FNYEAQ come from the germline V gene. As DNA, the CDR3 is TGTGCCAGCAGCGCTAACCGGGACAGGGCCCAAAACACTGAAGCTTTCTTT. Its protein product is CASSANRDRAQNTEAFF.

The chain recombines TRBV5-1 with TRBJ1-1; maybe TRBD1 (6 bases). CDR1 and CDR2 from the germline V gene are SGHRS and YFSETQ. The CDR3 contains 14 residues. The germline V and J ends were trimmed by 4 bases and 1 base, with 11 bases remaining between them. The CDR3 spells CASSLQGWNTEAFF. CDR3 coding DNA: TGCGCCAGCAGCCTACAGGGTTGGAACACTGAAGCTTTCTTT.

This chain joins TRBV27 and TRBJ2-1; 11 bases line up with TRBD2. This CDR3 is 15 amino acids long. The germline V gene has CDR1 MNHEY and CDR2 SMNVEV (reference sequence). V lost 5 bases, J lost 4 bases, and 4 bases stayed unmatched. In DNA form, the CDR3 reads TGTGCCAGCAGTAAGACTAGCGGGGTGTACAATGAGCAGTTCTTC. This gives the protein CASSKTSGVYNEQFF.

This chain joins TRBV14 and TRBJ1-2; 9 bases match TRBD1. Germline V lookup: CDR1 SGHDN, CDR2 FVKESK. The V gene end was trimmed by 5 bases and the J gene end by 8 bases; junction bases not matched to a gene: 18. The CDR3 contains 17 residues. CDR3 in DNA: TGTGCCAGCAGCAAGTCCCCCTCCGGGACAGGGTTCGGCGGCTACACCTTC. It yields the protein CASSKSPSGTGFGGYTF.

Concerning this clone: Other nucleotide sequences from this sample produce the same CDR3. This sequence joins TRBV5-1 and TRBJ2-5, with D possibly called TRBD1 or TRBD2 (6 bases each). Trimming left V 4 bases short and J 4 bases short, with 17 bases between. The germline V gene has CDR1 SGHRS and CDR2 YFSETQ. The CDR3 runs 15 residues. The CDR3 region has the DNA TGCGCCAGCAGCCTTGGGGGGCAGGGTGGAGAGACCCAGTACTTC. Translated: CASSLGGQGGETQYF.

This chain joins TRBV28 and TRBJ2-1; TRBD1 agrees at 9 bases. There are 14 residues in the CDR3. V lost 9 bases and J lost 6; bases outside the gene matches: 9. Germline CDR1 and CDR2: MDHEN and SYDVKM. The CDR3: CASTRQGVSNEQFF. The DNA of the CDR3 is TGTGCCAGTACAAGACAGGGGGTCAGCAATGAGCAGTTCTTC.

CDR3 sequence reads: CSALQGDTQYF. Written as DNA, the CDR3 is TGCAGTGCGTTACAAGGAGATACGCAGTATTTT. The rearrangement links TRBV20-1 to TRBJ2-3; D gene uncertain. In germline, CDR1 is DFQATT, CDR2 SNEGSKA (reference sequence). V gave up 6 bases and J gave up 5 bases, with 9 bases separating them. The CDR3 spans 11 residues.

The chain links TRBV6-1 to TRBJ2-3; 11 bases are a match to TRBD1. CDR1 is MNHNS, CDR2 SASEGT, per germline. J was trimmed by 4 bases and V by 9 bases; bases with no gene match: 3. This CDR3 has 13 amino acids. The CDR3, as DNA: TGTGCCAGGGGGACAGGGGGGTCAGATACGCAGTATTTT. It encodes CARGTGGSDTQYF.

This clone was observed a single time. The chain is built from TRBV4-3 and TRBJ2-2, with D perhaps matching TRBD1 (5 bases). Per germline, CDR1 LGHNA and CDR2 YSLEER. This CDR3 contains 16 residues. V was cut by 1 base and J by 5 bases, with 14 bases left in between. CDR3 protein: CASSQGGGRVTGELFF. The CDR3 DNA reads TGCGCCAGCAGCCAAGGGGGCGGAAGGGTTACCGGGGAGCTGTTTTTT.

This chain connects TRBV5-6 to TRBJ2-7; 10 positions match TRBD2. V trimming: 0 bases; J trimming: 4 bases; junction bases outside the gene matches: 4. This CDR3 has 15 residues. Looked up from germline, CDR1 is SGHDT and CDR2 is YYEEEE. DNA of the CDR3: TGTGCCAGCAGCTTGGCTAGCGGGAGTCGGTACGAGCAGTACTTC. As protein: CASSLASGSRYEQYF.

The DNA for the CDR3 is TGTGCCAGCAGACACCGGACAGGGGGCGGAAGCGAGCAGTACTTC. This gives the protein CASRHRTGGGSEQYF. The V and J genes are TRBV6-5 and TRBJ2-7, with TRBD1 matching 11 bases. This CDR3 region has 15 residues. The V segment lost 6 bases and the J segment 6 bases; nucleotides outside the gene matches: 10. Germline V gives CDR1 MNHEY, CDR2 SVGAGI.